This record looks at one T cell receptor beta chain sequence and its context. It lacks a known antigen. One base away there is no much larger clone; base qualities are not given. Relative to germline, V is 5 bases shorter and J is 3 bases shorter, with 5 bases between their ends. The CDR3 runs 11 residues from the cysteine to the phenylalanine. Solely the CDR3 DNA is kept, with 33 bases framed from the first base. The germline V gene (reference sequence) provides CDR1 LNHNV and CDR2 YYDKDF. The method was the immunoSEQ multiplex PCR assay. For most patients, genomic DNA was isolated using the Qiagen DNeasy Blood and Tissue Kit and was shipped frozen to Adaptive Biotechnologies for TCR sequencing. For most patients, high-throughput TCR-beta CDR3 sequencing of genomic DNA was performed by Adaptive Biotechnologies. The study's own analysis went as follows. Adaptive's ImmunoSEQ software supplied the TCR sequencing data for 15 to 20 patients, while MiXCR and VDJtools were used to process a few other patients. To correct CD4 versus CD8 sorting errors, any sequence found in both subsets at a frequency ratio below 5:1 was removed. Because the origin of CDR3 nucleotide sequences shared between donor and recipient could not be assigned, those sequences were removed. To be classed as alloreactive, a clone needed at least 2-fold expansion over unstimulated cells and a minimum CFSE-low frequency of 0.002% (template counts) or 0.001% (read counts). Clones detected in sequenced pre-transplant spleen, lymph node, or MLR CFSE-low populations of the donor or recipient were defined as mappable. The cumulative frequency of alloreactive clones was calculated as a percentage of all sequences, weighted by copy number. TCRdb's version of the immuneACCESS table is confined to in-frame rearrangements and falls short of the full clone set. An unresolved V gene accounts for under half of the shortfall where checked; the remainder is of unknown origin. The DNA gave D and trimming, while V, J and clone size come from that table. The sample table lists fewer than 95,000 clones, about nine tenths of them with a count of one. Roughly 0.37% of the sample goes to the ten largest clones.

According to the study, the label for this sample's time point signals: cells obtained before transplantation from donor or recipient. CD3+CD4+ and CD3+CD8+ populations were FACS-sorted from unstimulated pre-transplant donor and recipient cells taken from spleen or lymph nodes. This record belongs to a study of graft-versus-host responses after intestinal transplantation (dated by TCRdb to the early 2020s). Regarding the research as a whole: The transplants that recipients got were multivisceral, liver-intestinal, or isolated intestinal. Every recipient was given anti-thymocyte globulin induction, followed by approximately 3 years of maintenance tacrolimus and steroids. After intestinal transplantation, graft-versus-host and host-versus-graft alloreactive T cell clones in the graft, circulation and bone marrow were tracked using bulk TCR-beta CDR3 sequencing. To identify alloreactive clones, pre-transplant mixed lymphocyte reaction products were sequenced and compared with unstimulated pre-transplant donor and recipient T cells. Of the roughly 24 intestinal transplant recipients enrolled in the cohort, one of whom was a retransplant, 3 patients without pretransplant specimens were excluded. Donor T cell macrochimerism was defined as a peak of at least 4% donor T cells among recipient peripheral blood mononuclear cells. Rather than being sequenced by the commercial service, samples from three later patients were sequenced in-house on an Illumina MiSeq and processed with MiXCR.

The investigation overall reported the following: Patients with donor T cell macrochimerism had high GvH to HvG T cell clonal ratios in their allografts. Early after transplant, peak levels of circulating GvH clones were found to be associated with declines in HvG clones. GvH clones were detected in recipient bone marrow, and some appeared earlier in ileal mucosa or blood, consistent with an intestinal mucosal origin. The relatively low number and heterogeneity of intestinal transplant patients limited the conclusions.

This material consisted of unstimulated CD8+ T cells sorted from spleen or lymph node cells, taken before transplant. Recombination joined TRBV15 with TRBJ2-7, with the D segment identity uncertain. The sequence came from a human donor who was the organ donor for an intestinal transplant. CDR3 sequence: CATSGSYEQYF. The sequence in DNA is TGTGCCACCAGCGGCAGCTACGAGCAGTACTTC.